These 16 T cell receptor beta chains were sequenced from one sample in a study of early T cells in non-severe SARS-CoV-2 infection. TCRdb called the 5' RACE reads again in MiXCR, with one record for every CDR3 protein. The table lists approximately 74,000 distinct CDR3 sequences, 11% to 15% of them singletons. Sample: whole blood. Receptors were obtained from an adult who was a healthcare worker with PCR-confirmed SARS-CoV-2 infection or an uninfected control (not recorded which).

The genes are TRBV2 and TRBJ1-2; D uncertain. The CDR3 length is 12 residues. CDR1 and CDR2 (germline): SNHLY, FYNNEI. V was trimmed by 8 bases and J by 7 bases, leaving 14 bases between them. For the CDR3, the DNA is TGTGCCAGCTTGAGGGTTGGAGGTGGCTACACCTTC. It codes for CASLRVGGGYTF.

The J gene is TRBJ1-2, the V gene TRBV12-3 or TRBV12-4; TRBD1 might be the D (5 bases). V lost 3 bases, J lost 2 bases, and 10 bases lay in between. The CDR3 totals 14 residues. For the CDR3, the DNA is TGTGCCAGCAGTTTGGGGCAGGCCAACTATGGCTACACCTTC. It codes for CASSLGQANYGYTF.

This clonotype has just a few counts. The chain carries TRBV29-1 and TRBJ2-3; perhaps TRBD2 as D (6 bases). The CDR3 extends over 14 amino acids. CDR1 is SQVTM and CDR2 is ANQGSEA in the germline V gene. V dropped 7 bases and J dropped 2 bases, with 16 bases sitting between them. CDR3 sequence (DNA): TGCAGCGCACTACCGGGACTTCACACAGATACGCAGTATTTT. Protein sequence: CSALPGLHTDTQYF.

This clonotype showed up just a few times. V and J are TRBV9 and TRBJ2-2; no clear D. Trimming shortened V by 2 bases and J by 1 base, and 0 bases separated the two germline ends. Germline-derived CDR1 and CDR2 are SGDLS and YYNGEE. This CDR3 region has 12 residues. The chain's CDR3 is CASSVNTGELFF. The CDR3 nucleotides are TGTGCCAGCAGCGTGAACACCGGGGAGCTGTTTTTT.

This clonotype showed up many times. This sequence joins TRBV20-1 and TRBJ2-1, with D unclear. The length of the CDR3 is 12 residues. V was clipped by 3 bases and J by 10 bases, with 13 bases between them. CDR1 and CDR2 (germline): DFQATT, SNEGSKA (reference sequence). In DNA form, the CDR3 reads TGCAGTGCTAGCCCAACTCTGGGGGAGCAGTTCTTC. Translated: CSASPTLGEQFF.

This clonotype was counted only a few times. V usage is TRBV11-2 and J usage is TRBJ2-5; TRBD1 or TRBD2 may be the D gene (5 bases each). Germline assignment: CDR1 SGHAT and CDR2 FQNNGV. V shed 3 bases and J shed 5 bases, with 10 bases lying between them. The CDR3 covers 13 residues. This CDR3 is CASSFLGDETQYF. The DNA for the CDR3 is TGTGCCAGCAGCTTCCTGGGGGACGAGACCCAGTACTTC.

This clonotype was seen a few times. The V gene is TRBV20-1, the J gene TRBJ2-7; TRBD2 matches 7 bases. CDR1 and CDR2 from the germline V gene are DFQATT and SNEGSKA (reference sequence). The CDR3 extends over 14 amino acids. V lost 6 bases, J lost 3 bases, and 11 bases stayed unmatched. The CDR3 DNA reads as TGCAGTGCGTACCAGCGGGGAAAAAACTACGAGCAGTACTTC. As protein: CSAYQRGKNYEQYF.

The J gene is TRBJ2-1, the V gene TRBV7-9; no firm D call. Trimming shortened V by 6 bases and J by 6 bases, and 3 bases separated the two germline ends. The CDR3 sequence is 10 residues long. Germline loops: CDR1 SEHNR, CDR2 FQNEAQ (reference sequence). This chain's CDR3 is CASSTNEQFF. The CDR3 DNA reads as TGTGCCAGCAGTACCAATGAGCAGTTCTTC.

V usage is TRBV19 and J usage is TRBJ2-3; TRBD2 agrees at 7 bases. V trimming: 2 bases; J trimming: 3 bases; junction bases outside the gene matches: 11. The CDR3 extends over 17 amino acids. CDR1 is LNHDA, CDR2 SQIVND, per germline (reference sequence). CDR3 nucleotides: TGTGCCAGTAGTATACCCCAGGGAGGGATTAGGACAGATACGCAGTATTTT. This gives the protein CASSIPQGGIRTDTQYF.

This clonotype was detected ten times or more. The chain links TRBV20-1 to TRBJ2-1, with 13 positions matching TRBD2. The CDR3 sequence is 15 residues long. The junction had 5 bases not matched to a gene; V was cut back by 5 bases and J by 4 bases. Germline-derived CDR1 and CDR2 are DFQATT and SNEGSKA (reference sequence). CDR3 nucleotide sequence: TGCAGTGCTGAGACTAGCGGGGGGATGTACAATGAGCAGTTCTTC. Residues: CSAETSGGMYNEQFF.

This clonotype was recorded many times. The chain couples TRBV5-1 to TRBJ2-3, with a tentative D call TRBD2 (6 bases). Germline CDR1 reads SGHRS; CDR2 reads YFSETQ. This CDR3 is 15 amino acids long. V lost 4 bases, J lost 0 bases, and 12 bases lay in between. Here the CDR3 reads CASSDGTPSTDTQYF. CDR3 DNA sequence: TGCGCCAGCAGCGACGGGACTCCTAGCACAGATACGCAGTATTTT.

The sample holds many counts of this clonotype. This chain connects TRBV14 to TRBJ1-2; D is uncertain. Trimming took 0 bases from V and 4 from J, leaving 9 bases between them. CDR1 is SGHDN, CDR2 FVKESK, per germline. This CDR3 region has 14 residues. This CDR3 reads CASSQESRAYGYTF. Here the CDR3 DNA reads TGTGCCAGCAGCCAAGAATCTCGGGCCTATGGCTACACCTTC.

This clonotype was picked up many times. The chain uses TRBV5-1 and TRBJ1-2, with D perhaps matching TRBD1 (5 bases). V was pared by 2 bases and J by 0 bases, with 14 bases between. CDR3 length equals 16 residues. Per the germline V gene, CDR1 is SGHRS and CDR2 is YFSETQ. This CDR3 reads CASSLNNRTANYGYTF. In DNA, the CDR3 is TGCGCCAGCAGCTTAAACAACAGGACGGCTAACTATGGCTACACCTTC.

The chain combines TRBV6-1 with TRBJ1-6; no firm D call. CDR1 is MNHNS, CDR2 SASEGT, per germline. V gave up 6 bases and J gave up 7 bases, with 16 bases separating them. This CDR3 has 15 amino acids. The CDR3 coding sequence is TGTGCCAGCAGCCCGGTGGACCAAGGGAATTCACCCCTCCACTTT. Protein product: CASSPVDQGNSPLHF.

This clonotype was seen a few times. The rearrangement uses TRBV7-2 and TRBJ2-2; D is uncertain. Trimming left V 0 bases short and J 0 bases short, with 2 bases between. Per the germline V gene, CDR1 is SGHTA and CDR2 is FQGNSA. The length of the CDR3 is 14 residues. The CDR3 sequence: CASSLAPNTGELFF. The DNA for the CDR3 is TGTGCCAGCAGCTTAGCCCCGAACACCGGGGAGCTGTTTTTT.

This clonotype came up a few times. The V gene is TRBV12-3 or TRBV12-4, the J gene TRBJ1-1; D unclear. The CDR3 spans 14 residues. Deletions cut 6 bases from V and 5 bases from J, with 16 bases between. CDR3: CASREYSAGTEAFF. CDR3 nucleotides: TGTGCCAGCAGGGAGTATTCAGCCGGGACTGAAGCTTTCTTT.